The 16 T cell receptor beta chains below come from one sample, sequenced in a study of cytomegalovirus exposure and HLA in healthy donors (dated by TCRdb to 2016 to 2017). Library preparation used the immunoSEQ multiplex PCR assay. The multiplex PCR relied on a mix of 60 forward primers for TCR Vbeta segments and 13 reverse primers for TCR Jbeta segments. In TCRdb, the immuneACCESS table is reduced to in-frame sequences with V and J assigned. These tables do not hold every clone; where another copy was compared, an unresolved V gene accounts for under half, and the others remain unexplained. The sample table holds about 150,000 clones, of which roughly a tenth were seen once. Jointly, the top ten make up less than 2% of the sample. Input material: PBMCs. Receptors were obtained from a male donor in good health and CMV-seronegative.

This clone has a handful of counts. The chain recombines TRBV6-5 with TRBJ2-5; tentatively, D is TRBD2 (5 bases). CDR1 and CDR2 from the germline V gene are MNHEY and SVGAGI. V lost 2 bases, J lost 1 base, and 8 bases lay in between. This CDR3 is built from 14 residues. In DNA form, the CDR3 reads TGTGCCAGCAGTTACAAGCGGCTCCAAGAGACCCAGTACTTC. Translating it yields CASSYKRLQETQYF.

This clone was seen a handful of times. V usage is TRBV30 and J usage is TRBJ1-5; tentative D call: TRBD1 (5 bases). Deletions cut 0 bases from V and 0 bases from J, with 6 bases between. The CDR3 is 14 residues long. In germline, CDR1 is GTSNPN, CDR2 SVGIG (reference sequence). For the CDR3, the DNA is TGTGCCTGGAGTGTAGACAGTAGCAATCAGCCCCAGCATTTT. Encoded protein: CAWSVDSSNQPQHF.

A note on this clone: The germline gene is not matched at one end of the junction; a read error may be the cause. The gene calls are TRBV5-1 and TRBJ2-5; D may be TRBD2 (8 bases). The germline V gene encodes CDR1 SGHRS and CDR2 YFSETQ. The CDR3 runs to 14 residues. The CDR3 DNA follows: TGCGCCAGCAGCCCAGGGACAGCGGGGGAGACGCAGTACTTC. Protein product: CASSPGTAGETQYF.

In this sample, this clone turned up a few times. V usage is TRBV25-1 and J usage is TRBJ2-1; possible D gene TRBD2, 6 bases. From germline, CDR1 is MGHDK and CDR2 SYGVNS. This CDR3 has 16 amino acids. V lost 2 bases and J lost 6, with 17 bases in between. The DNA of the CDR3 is TGTGCCAGCAGTGAAATAGGACGGGGGTTGAGCAATGAGCAGTTCTTC. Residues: CASSEIGRGLSNEQFF.

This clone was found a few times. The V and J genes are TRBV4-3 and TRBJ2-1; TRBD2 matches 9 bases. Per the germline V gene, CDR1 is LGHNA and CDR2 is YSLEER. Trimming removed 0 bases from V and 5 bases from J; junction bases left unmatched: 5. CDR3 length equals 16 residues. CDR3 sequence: CASSQERRGGDNEQFF. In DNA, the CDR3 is TGCGCCAGCAGCCAAGAGAGGCGGGGGGGGGACAATGAGCAGTTCTTC.

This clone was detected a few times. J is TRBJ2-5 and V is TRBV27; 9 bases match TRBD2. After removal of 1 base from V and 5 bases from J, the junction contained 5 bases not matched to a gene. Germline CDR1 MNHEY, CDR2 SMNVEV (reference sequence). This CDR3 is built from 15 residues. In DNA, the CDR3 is TGTGCCAGCAGTTTATACAGCGGGGGGCTGGAGACCCAGTACTTC. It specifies CASSLYSGGLETQYF.

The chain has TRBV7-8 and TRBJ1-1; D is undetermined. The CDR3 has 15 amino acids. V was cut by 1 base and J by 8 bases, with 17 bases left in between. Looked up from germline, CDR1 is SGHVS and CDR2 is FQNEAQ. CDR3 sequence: CASSLGGRRPREAFF. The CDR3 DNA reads TGTGCCAGCAGCTTAGGGGGTCGGAGGCCACGCGAAGCTTTCTTT.

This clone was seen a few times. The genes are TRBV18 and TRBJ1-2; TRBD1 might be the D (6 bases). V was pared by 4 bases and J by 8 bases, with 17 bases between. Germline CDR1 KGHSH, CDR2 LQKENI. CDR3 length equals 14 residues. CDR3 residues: CASSRNTGMDGYTF. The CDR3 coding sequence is TGTGCCAGCTCACGGAACACAGGGATGGACGGCTACACCTTC. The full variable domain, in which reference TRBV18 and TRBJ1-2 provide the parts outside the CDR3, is NAGVMQNPRHLVRRRGQEARLRCSPMKGHSHVYWYRQLPEEGLKFMVYLQKENIIDESGMPKERFSAEFPKEGPSILRIQQVVRGDSAAYFCASSRNTGMDGYTFGSGTRLTVV.

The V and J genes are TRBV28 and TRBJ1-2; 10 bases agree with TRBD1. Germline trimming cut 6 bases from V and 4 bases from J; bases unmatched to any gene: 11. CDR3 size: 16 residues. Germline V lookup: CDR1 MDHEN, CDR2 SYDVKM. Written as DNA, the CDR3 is TGTGCCAGCAGGGCTACCCGGGACAGGGGCTCCTATGGCTACACCTTC. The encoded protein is CASRATRDRGSYGYTF.

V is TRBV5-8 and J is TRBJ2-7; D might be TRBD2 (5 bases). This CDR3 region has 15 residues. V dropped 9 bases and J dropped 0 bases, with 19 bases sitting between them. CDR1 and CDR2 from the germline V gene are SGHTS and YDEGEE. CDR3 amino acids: CANPSWLGNSYEQYF. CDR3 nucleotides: TGTGCCAACCCTAGCTGGCTGGGGAACTCCTACGAGCAGTACTTC.

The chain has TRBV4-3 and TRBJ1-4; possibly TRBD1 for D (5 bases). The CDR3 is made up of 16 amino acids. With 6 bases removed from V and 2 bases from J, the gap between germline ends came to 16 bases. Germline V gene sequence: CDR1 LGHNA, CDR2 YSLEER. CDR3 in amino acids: CASSPAGEATNEKLFF. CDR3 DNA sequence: TGCGCCAGCAGTCCCGCGGGGGAAGCGACTAATGAAAAACTGTTTTTT.

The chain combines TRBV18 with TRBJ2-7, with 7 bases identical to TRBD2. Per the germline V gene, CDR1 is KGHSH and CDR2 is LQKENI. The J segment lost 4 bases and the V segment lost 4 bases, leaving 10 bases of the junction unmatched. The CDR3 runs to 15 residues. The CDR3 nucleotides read TGTGCCAGCTCACGGCCTGGGAGGGGACGATACGAGCAGTACTTC. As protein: CASSRPGRGRYEQYF.

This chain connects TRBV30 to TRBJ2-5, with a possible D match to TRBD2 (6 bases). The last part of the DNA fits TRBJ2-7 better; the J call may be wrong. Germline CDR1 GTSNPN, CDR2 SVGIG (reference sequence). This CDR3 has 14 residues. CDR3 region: CAWSVGGTAYEQYF. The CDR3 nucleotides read TGTGCCTGGAGTGTAGGAGGGACTGCCTACGAGCAGTACTTC.

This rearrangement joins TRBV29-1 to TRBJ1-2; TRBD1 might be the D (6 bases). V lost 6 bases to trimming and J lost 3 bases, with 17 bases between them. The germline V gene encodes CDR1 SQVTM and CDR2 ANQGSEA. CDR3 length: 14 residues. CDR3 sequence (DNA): TGCAGCGTCGTTGGACAGTCTCTGCACTATGGCTACACCTTC. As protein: CSVVGQSLHYGYTF.

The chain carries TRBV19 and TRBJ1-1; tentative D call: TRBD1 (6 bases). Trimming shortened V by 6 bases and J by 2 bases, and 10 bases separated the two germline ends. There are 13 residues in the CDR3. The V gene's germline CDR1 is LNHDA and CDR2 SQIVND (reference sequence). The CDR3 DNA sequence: TGTGCCAGTAGGCCAGGGGCAAACACTGAAGCTTTCTTT. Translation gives CASRPGANTEAFF.

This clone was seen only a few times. As DNA, the CDR3 is TGCAGCGTTGAAGGGGGGGGCTCGGGAAAACTGTTTTTT. It encodes CSVEGGGSGKLFF. The V and J genes are TRBV29-1 and TRBJ1-4, with a tentative D call TRBD1 (6 bases). The CDR3 covers 13 residues. Looked up from germline, CDR1 is SQVTM and CDR2 is ANQGSEA. Trimming stripped 1 base from V and 10 bases from J, with 13 bases between.